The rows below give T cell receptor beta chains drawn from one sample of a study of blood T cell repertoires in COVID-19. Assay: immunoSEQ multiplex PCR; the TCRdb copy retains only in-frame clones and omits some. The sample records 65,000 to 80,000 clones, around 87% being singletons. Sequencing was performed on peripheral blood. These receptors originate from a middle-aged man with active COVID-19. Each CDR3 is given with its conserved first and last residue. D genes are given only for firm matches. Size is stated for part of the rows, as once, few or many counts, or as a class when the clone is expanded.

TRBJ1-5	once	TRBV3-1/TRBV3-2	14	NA	TGTGCCAGCAGCCAAATGTGGGGGGAACAGCCCCAGCATTTT	CASSQMWGEQPQHF
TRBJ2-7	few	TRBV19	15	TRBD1	TGTGCCAGTACGATTGGGACAGGGGGAACCTACGAGCAGTACTTC	CASTIGTGGTYEQYF
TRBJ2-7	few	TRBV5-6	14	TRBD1	TGTGCCAGCAGCCGCCGGGACAGGGACTACGAGCAGTACTTC	CASSRRDRDYEQYF
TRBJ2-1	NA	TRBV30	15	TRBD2	TGTGCCTGGAGTGCGGGACTACCCTACAGGAATGAGCAGTTCTTC	CAWSAGLPYRNEQFF
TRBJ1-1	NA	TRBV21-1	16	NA	TGTGCCAGCAGCCCCGGTGGAGGAGGAGGGAACACTGAAGCTTTCTTT	CASSPGGGGGNTEAFF
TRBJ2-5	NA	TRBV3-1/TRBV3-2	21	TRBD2	TGTGCCAGCAGCCAAGATTTTTCCCTCGTTACTAGCGGGAGGAGGGTAGAGACCCAGTACTTC	CASSQDFSLVTSGRRVETQYF
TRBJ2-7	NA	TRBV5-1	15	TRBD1	TGCGCCAGCAGCTTGGGACAGGGGACGGGCTACGAGCAGTACTTC	CASSLGQGTGYEQYF
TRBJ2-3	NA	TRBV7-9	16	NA	TGTGCCAGCAGCTTATCTACGACACATAGCACAGATACGCAGTATTTT	CASSLSTTHSTDTQYF
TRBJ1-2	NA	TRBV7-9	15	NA	TGTGCCAGCAGCCGAGGGGACTGGGGGATCGGTGGCTACACCTTC	CASSRGDWGIGGYTF
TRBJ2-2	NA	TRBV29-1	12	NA	TGCAGCGTTGACCGAGGAGGCGGGGAGCTGTTTTTT	CSVDRGGGELFF
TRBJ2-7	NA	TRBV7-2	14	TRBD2	TGTGCCAGCAGCCCGAGCGGGAATGGTTACGAGCAGTACTTC	CASSPSGNGYEQYF
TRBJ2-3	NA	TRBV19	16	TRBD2	TGTGCCAGTAGTTCTTCTAGCGGGGGGGCCCCAGATACGCAGTATTTT	CASSSSSGGAPDTQYF
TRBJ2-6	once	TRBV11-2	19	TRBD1	TGTGCCAGCAGCTTAGTTCCGGGACAGGGGGCTCTTGGGGCCAACGTCCTGACTTTC	CASSLVPGQGALGANVLTF
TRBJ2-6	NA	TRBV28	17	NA	TGTGCCAGCAGTTTATCGGACAGATACTCTGGGGCCAACGTCCTGACTTTC	CASSLSDRYSGANVLTF
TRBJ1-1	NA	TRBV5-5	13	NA	TGTGCCAGCAGCTTAATAGTGAACACTGAAGCTTTCTTT	CASSLIVNTEAFF
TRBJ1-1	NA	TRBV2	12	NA	TGTGCCACTGTGGACATACCCACTGAAGCTTTCTTT	CATVDIPTEAFF
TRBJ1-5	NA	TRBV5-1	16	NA	TGCGCCAGCAGCTTCCGGGACAAGCGTAGCAATCAGCCCCAGCATTTT	CASSFRDKRSNQPQHF
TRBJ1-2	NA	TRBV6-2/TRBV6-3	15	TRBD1	TGTGCCAGCAGTCCCCCGACAGGGGTATCATATGGCTACACCTTC	CASSPPTGVSYGYTF
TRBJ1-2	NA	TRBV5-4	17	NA	TGTGCCAGCAGCTTGGGAGGGGGGGATGGATCCGACTATGGCTACACCTTC	CASSLGGGDGSDYGYTF
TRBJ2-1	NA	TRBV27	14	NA	TGTGCCAGCAGGCGCGGACAGGGAGGGGCTGAGCAGTTCTTC	CASRRGQGGAEQFF
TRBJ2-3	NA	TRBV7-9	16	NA	TGTGCCAGCAGCTCCCCCCCAGGTCAGGGCACAGATACGCAGTATTTT	CASSSPPGQGTDTQYF
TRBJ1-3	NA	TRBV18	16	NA	TGTGCCAGCTCACAGGCACAGGGCCCCTCTGGAAACACCATATATTTT	CASSQAQGPSGNTIYF
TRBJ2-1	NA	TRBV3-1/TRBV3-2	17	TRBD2	TGTGCCAGCAGCCAGGTACCTAGCGGGGGCTCCTACAATGAGCAGTTCTTC	CASSQVPSGGSYNEQFF
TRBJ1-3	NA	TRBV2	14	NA	TGTGCCAGCAGTGAACAAGGGGCTGGAAACACCATATATTTT	CASSEQGAGNTIYF
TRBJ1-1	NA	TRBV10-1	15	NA	TGCGCCAGCAGCCCATCCAGAGGAGGGAACACTGAAGCTTTCTTT	CASSPSRGGNTEAFF
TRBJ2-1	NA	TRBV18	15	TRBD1	TGTGCCAGCTCACCGGGACAGGGGGCGACGAATGAGCAGTTCTTC	CASSPGQGATNEQFF
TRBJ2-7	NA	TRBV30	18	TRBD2	TGTGCCTGGAGCTCCAAGGGGGCCAGCGGGGGGAGCTCCTACGAGCAGTACTTC	CAWSSKGASGGSSYEQYF
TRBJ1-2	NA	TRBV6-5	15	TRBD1	TGTGCCAGCAGTTACTCGAACAGGGGGTTCGAGGGCTACACCTTC	CASSYSNRGFEGYTF
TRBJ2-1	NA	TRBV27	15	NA	TGTGCCAGCAGTTTAGGAGGGAGCTCCTACAATGAGCAGTTCTTC	CASSLGGSSYNEQFF
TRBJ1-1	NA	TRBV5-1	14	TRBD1	TGCGCCAGCAGTGGACAGGGTTCTGGCACTGAAGCTTTCTTT	CASSGQGSGTEAFF
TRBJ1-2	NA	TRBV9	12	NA	TGTGCCAGCAGCGAGAATGCGGCGGGCTACACCTTC	CASSENAAGYTF
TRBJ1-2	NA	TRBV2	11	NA	TGTGCCAGCTGGCAAGACTATGGCTACACCTTC	CASWQDYGYTF
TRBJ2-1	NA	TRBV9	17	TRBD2	TGTGCCAGCAGCGCTCAGCTCCGGGGGGACCCCTACAATGAGCAGTTCTTC	CASSAQLRGDPYNEQFF
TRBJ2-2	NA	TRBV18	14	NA	TGTGCCAGCTCGCTCGACAAGCTGGTCGGGGAGCTGTTTTTT	CASSLDKLVGELFF
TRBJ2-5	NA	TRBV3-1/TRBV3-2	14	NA	TGTGCCAGCAGCCAAGCGCAGGGCCAAGAGACCCAGTACTTC	CASSQAQGQETQYF
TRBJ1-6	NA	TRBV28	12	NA	TGTGCCAGCACTATCACGTTCTCACCCCTCCACTTT	CASTITFSPLHF
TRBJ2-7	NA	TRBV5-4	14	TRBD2	TGTGCCAGCAGCTTCAGGCGGGAGGATGGGGAGCAGTACTTC	CASSFRREDGEQYF
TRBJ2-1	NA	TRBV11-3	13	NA	TGTGCCAGCAGCCCTTCGGGGGTCTCGGAGCAGTTCTTC	CASSPSGVSEQFF
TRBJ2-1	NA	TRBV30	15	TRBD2	TGTGCCTGGAGGGGCGAAACAGGACTAGCGGGAGTCCGGTTCTTC	CAWRGETGLAGVRFF
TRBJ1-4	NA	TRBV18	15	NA	TGTGCCAGCTCACCGGACATTGCGGTCGATGAAAAACTGTTTTTT	CASSPDIAVDEKLFF
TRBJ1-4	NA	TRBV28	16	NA	TGTGCCAGCAGTTCGCACCCGGGGGGGGATGATGAAAAACTGTTTTTT	CASSSHPGGDDEKLFF